This is a list of T cell receptor beta chains from one sample in a study of beta chain features in type 1 diabetes. Profiling relied on immunoSEQ multiplex PCR, and the TCRdb table lists in-frame clones only, not all of them. The sample consists of about 340,000 clones, approximately 13% of them appearing once. The source material was naive CD4+ T cells from blood. These receptors were obtained from a young woman with type 1 diabetes. The CDR3 runs from the conserved cysteine through the conserved F or W. The order of the fields is D gene, clone size, J gene, V gene, CDR3 DNA, CDR3 protein. The D gene is left open where the match is weak. Some rows have no size entry. The others give once, few or many, or a class for an expanded clone.

D gene: TRBD2; clone size: .; J gene: TRBJ2-7; V gene: TRBV27; CDR3 DNA: TGTGCCAGCAGTACGCGTGAGGGAGGGGAGCAGTACTTC; CDR3 protein: CASSTREGGEQYF
D gene: .; clone size: .; J gene: TRBJ2-7; V gene: TRBV5-1; CDR3 DNA: TGCGCCAGCAGCTTGGGCGACAGTTCCTACGAGCAGTACTTC; CDR3 protein: CASSLGDSSYEQYF
D gene: TRBD2; clone size: .; J gene: TRBJ2-1; V gene: TRBV7-3; CDR3 DNA: TGTGCCAGCAGCCCGCTGGGGACTAGCGGGAGGGGACAGTTCTTC; CDR3 protein: CASSPLGTSGRGQFF
D gene: .; clone size: .; J gene: TRBJ2-2; V gene: TRBV18; CDR3 DNA: TGTGCCAGCTCACCACTGACAACTCCCACCGGGGAGCTGTTTTTT; CDR3 protein: CASSPLTTPTGELFF
D gene: .; clone size: .; J gene: TRBJ1-1; V gene: TRBV28; CDR3 DNA: TGTGCCAGCAGTCCCGCAGGGATGGGTATGAACACTGAAGCTTTCTTT; CDR3 protein: CASSPAGMGMNTEAFF
D gene: .; clone size: few; J gene: TRBJ2-7; V gene: TRBV9; CDR3 DNA: TGTGCCAGCACCGCCGCCCCAGGTGATAACGAGCAGTACTTC; CDR3 protein: CASTAAPGDNEQYF
D gene: .; clone size: few; J gene: TRBJ2-1; V gene: TRBV4-3; CDR3 DNA: TGCGCCAGCAGCCAAGAGTACTACCAAGGTATCAATGAGCAGTTCTTC; CDR3 protein: CASSQEYYQGINEQFF
D gene: TRBD1; clone size: .; J gene: TRBJ1-5; V gene: TRBV2; CDR3 DNA: TGTGCCAGCAGGAGGGGACAGCAACACAATCAGCCCCAGCATTTT; CDR3 protein: CASRRGQQHNQPQHF
D gene: .; clone size: few; J gene: TRBJ1-3; V gene: TRBV7-2; CDR3 DNA: TGTGCCAGCAGCGAAACGACAGCTGGGAACACCATATATTTT; CDR3 protein: CASSETTAGNTIYF
D gene: TRBD1; clone size: .; J gene: TRBJ2-5; V gene: TRBV6-1; CDR3 DNA: TGTGCCAGCACCGGGACAGGGGGCGCTGGGACCCAGTACTTC; CDR3 protein: CASTGTGGAGTQYF
D gene: TRBD1; clone size: .; J gene: TRBJ1-1; V gene: TRBV7-2; CDR3 DNA: TGTGCCAGCAGCAAAGGACAGGGGGCTAGGGGCACTGAAGCTTTCTTT; CDR3 protein: CASSKGQGARGTEAFF
D gene: TRBD2; clone size: .; J gene: TRBJ2-1; V gene: TRBV7-9; CDR3 DNA: TGTGCCAGCAGCGGGGAACTAGCGGGAGGGATTAGGTTCTTC; CDR3 protein: CASSGELAGGIRFF
D gene: TRBD2; clone size: .; J gene: TRBJ2-7; V gene: TRBV28; CDR3 DNA: TGTGCCAGCAGGAGACTAGCGGGGTCCTACGAGCAGTACTTC; CDR3 protein: CASRRLAGSYEQYF
D gene: TRBD2; clone size: few; J gene: TRBJ2-1; V gene: TRBV4-3; CDR3 DNA: TGCGCCAGCAGCCAAGTTTTGGCGGGGGGCTCCTACAATGAGCAGTTCTTC; CDR3 protein: CASSQVLAGGSYNEQFF
D gene: TRBD2; clone size: few; J gene: TRBJ2-2; V gene: TRBV15; CDR3 DNA: TGTGCCACCAGCAGGGATTCGGGAGGGCCGGAGGGGGAGCTGTTTTTT; CDR3 protein: CATSRDSGGPEGELFF
D gene: TRBD2; clone size: .; J gene: TRBJ2-1; V gene: TRBV7-6; CDR3 DNA: TGTGCCAGCAGCTTATTGGGTAGCGGGTCCTACAATGAGCAGTTCTTC; CDR3 protein: CASSLLGSGSYNEQFF
D gene: .; clone size: few; J gene: TRBJ2-5; V gene: TRBV19; CDR3 DNA: TGTGCCAGTAGCCCCTTGGCAGACCAAGAGACCCAGTACTTC; CDR3 protein: CASSPLADQETQYF
D gene: TRBD1; clone size: few; J gene: TRBJ2-1; V gene: TRBV2; CDR3 DNA: TGTGCCAGCAATGGACAGGGGGCCATCAATGAGCAGTTCTTC; CDR3 protein: CASNGQGAINEQFF
D gene: TRBD1; clone size: .; J gene: TRBJ1-2; V gene: TRBV10-3; CDR3 DNA: TGTGCCATCAGGAGACAGGGAACTTCTCTGAACTATGGCTACACCTTC; CDR3 protein: CAIRRQGTSLNYGYTF
D gene: TRBD1; clone size: .; J gene: TRBJ1-5; V gene: TRBV7-9; CDR3 DNA: TGTGCCAGCAGCTTGGAGACCGGACAGGGGGCAAATCAGCCCCAGCATTTT; CDR3 protein: CASSLETGQGANQPQHF
D gene: .; clone size: .; J gene: TRBJ2-5; V gene: TRBV5-1; CDR3 DNA: TGCGCCAGCAGCTTGGGGGTCGGAGGAGAGACCCAGTACTTC; CDR3 protein: CASSLGVGGETQYF
D gene: .; clone size: .; J gene: TRBJ1-1; V gene: TRBV7-9; CDR3 DNA: TGTGCCAGCAACCCAAGGGGGGGGCAAGCTTTCTTT; CDR3 protein: CASNPRGGQAFF